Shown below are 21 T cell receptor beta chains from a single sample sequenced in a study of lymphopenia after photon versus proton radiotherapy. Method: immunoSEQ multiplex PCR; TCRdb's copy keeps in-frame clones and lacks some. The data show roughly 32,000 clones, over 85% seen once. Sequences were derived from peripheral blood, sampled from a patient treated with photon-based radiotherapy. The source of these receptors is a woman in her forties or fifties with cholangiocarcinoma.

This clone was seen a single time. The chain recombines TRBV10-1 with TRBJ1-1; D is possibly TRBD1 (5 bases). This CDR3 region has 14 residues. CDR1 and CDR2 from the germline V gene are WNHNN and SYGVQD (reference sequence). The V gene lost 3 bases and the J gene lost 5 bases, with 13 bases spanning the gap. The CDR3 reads CASSESGAATEAFF. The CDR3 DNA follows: TGCGCCAGCAGTGAATCCGGGGCGGCGACTGAAGCTTTCTTT.

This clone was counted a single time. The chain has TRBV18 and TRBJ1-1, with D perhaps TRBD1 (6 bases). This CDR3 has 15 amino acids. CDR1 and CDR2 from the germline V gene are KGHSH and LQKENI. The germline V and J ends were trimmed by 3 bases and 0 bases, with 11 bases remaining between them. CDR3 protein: CASSPPGTLNTEAFF. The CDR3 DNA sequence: TGTGCCAGCTCACCCCCCGGGACACTGAACACTGAAGCTTTCTTT.

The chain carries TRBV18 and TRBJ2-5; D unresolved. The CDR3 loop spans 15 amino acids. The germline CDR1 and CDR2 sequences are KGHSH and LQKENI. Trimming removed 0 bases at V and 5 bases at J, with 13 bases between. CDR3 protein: CASSPPSRLQETQYF. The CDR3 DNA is TGTGCCAGCTCACCACCGTCCAGGTTACAGGAGACCCAGTACTTC.

In DNA, the CDR3 is TGTGCCAGCAGCTTACAGGGGACCCTGAACACTGAAGCTTTCTTT. Its translation is CASSLQGTLNTEAFF. The chain couples TRBV5-4 to TRBJ1-1; 7 bases line up with TRBD1. J gave up 0 bases and V 2 bases, and 4 bases lay outside the gene matches. Germline V gives CDR1 SGHNT, CDR2 YYREEE (reference sequence). The CDR3 has 15 amino acids. Full variable domain (missing parts from reference TRBV5-4 and TRBJ1-1): ETGVTQSPTHLIKTRGQQVTLRCSSQSGHNTVSWYQQALGQGPQFIFQYYREEENGRGNFPPRFSGLQFPNYSSELNVNALELDDSALYLCASSLQGTLNTEAFFGQGTRLTVV.

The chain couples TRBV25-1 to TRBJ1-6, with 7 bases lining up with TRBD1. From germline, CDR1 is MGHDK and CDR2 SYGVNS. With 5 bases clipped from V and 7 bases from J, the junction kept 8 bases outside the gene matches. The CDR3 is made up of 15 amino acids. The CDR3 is CASSRTTGTNSPLHF. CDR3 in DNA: TGTGCCAGCAGTAGAACGACAGGGACGAATTCACCCCTCCACTTT.

The CDR3 reads CASSRTSGGNQETQYF. As DNA, the CDR3 is TGTGCCAGCAGTAGGACTAGCGGGGGGAATCAAGAGACCCAGTACTTC. V gene TRBV27 combines with J gene TRBJ2-5, with TRBD2 matching over 14 bases. After removal of 5 bases from V and 2 bases from J, the junction contained 4 bases not matched to a gene. Germline CDR1 reads MNHEY; CDR2 reads SMNVEV (reference sequence). CDR3 length equals 16 residues.

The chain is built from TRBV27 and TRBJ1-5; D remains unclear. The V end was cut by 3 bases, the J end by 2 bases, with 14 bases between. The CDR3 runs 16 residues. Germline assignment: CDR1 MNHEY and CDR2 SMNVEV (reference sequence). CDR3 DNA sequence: TGTGCCAGCAGTTTGTCGGCGGGTGCGGGCAATCAGCCCCAGCATTTT. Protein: CASSLSAGAGNQPQHF.

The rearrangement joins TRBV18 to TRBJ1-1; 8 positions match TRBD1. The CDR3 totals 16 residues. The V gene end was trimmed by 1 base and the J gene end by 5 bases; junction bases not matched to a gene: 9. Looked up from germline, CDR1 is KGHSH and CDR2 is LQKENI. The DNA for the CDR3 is TGTGCCAGCTCACCACGGCGACAGGGGATGGGGACTGAAGCTTTCTTT. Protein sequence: CASSPRRQGMGTEAFF.

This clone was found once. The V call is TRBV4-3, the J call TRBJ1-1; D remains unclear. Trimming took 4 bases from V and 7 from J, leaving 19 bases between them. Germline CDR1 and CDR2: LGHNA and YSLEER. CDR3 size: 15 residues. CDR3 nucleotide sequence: TGCGCCAGCAGCCTCGGCGACGCCGGCACTTATGAAGCTTTCTTT. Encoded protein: CASSLGDAGTYEAFF.

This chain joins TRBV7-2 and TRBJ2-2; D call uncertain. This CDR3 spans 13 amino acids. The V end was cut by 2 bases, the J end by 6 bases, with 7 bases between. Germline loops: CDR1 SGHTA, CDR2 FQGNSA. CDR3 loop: CASSLYDAGELFF. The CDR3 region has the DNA TGTGCCAGCAGCTTATATGATGCCGGGGAGCTGTTTTTT.

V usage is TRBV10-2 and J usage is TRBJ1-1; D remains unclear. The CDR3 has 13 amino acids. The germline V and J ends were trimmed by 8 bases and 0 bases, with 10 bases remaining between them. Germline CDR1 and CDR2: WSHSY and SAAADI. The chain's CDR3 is CASVKRMNTEAFF. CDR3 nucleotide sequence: TGCGCCAGCGTGAAAAGGATGAACACTGAAGCTTTCTTT.

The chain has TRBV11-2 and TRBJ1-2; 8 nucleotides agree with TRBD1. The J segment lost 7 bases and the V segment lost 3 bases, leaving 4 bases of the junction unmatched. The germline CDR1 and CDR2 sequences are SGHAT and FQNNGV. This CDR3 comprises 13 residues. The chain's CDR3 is CASSFGTGRGYTF. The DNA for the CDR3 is TGTGCCAGCAGCTTCGGGACAGGTCGTGGCTACACCTTC. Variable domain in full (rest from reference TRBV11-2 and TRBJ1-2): EAGVAQSPRYKIIEKRQSVAFWCNPISGHATLYWYQQILGQGPKLLIQFQNNGVVDDSQLPKDRFSAERLKGVDSTLKIQPAKLEDSAVYLCASSFGTGRGYTFGSGTRLTVV.

The CDR3 loop is CAIQGTLNTEAFF. DNA of the CDR3: TGTGCCATTCAAGGGACGTTGAACACTGAAGCTTTCTTT. The chain recombines TRBV19 with TRBJ1-1; a possible D gene is TRBD1 (5 bases). Germline assignment: CDR1 LNHDA and CDR2 SQIVND (reference sequence). Trimming shortened V by 10 bases and J by 0 bases, and 12 bases separated the two germline ends. CDR3 length equals 13 residues.

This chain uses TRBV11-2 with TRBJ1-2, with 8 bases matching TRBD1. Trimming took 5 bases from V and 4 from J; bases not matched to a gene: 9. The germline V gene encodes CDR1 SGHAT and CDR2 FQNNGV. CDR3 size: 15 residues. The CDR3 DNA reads TGTGCCAGCAGCCAGGACAGGGCTTCGAGCTATGGCTACACCTTC. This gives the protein CASSQDRASSYGYTF. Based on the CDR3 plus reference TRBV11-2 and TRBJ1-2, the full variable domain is EAGVAQSPRYKIIEKRQSVAFWCNPISGHATLYWYQQILGQGPKLLIQFQNNGVVDDSQLPKDRFSAERLKGVDSTLKIQPAKLEDSAVYLCASSQDRASSYGYTFGSGTRLTVV.

The CDR3 coding sequence is TGTGCCAGCTCACCAGGGACAGCTTCCTACGAGCAGTACTTC. Residues: CASSPGTASYEQYF. The chain uses TRBV18 and TRBJ2-7, with 7 bases lining up with TRBD1. Trimming cost V 2 bases and J 1 base; bases outside gene matches: 2. Germline CDR1 is KGHSH and CDR2 is LQKENI. This CDR3 is 14 amino acids long.

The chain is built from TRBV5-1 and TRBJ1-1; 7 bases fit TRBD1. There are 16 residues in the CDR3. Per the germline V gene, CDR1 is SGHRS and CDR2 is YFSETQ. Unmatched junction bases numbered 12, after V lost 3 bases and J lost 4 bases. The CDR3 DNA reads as TGCGCCAGCAGCTACGGACAGGTCCTGGGGGGCACTGAAGCTTTCTTT. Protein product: CASSYGQVLGGTEAFF.

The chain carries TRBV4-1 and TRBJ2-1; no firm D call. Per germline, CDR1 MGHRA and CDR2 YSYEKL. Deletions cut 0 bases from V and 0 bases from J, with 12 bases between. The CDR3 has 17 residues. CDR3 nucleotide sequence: TGCGCCAGCAGCCAAGATCCGGGCGCCAGCTCCTACAATGAGCAGTTCTTC. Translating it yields CASSQDPGASSYNEQFF.

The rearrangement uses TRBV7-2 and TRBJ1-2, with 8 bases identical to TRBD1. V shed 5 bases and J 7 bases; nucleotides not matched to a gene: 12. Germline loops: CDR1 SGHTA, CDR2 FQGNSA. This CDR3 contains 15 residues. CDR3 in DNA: TGTGCCAGCAGCCCGCAGACCGACAGGGGAAGTGGCTACACCTTC. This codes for CASSPQTDRGSGYTF.

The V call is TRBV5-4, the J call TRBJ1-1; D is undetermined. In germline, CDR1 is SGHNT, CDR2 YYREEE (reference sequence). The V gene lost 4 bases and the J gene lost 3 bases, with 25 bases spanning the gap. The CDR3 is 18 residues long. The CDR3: CASSIKKGPTRKDTEAFF. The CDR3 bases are TGTGCCAGCAGCATTAAAAAAGGGCCAACCAGGAAGGACACTGAAGCTTTCTTT.

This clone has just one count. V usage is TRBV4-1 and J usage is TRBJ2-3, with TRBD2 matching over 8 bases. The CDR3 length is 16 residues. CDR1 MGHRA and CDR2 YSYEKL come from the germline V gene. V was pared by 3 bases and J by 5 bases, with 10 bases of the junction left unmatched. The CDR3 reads CASSHYIAGLQDTQYF. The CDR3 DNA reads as TGCGCCAGCAGCCACTATATAGCGGGGTTGCAAGATACGCAGTATTTT.

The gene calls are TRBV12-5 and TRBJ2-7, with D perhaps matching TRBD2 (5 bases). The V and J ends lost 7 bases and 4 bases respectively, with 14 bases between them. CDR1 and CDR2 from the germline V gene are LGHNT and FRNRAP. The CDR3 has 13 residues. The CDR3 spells CASAPDWEYEQYF. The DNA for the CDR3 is TGTGCTAGTGCCCCGGACTGGGAATACGAGCAGTACTTC.